These T cell receptor beta chains were read from a single sample in a study of vaccination effects on CD4 cells after COVID-19. The data were produced by immunoSEQ multiplex PCR, yet TCRdb's version contains in-frame clones alone and is incomplete. The data show 50,000 to 65,000 clones, 75% to 85% seen once. What these receptors recognize is not known. The sample here was CD4+ T cells from PBMCs cultured with HCoV-OC43 spike peptides, taken before COVID-19 vaccination. The source is a human donor who received a COVID-19 vaccine. Each CDR3 is given with its conserved first and last residue. The D gene is left open where the match is weak. Size is stated for part of the rows, as once, few or many counts, or as a class when the clone is expanded.

>TRBJ1-3|.|.|16|TRBV28
CASSLPGPNSGNTIYF
TGTGCCAGCAGCTTGCCCGGGCCGAACTCTGGAAACACCATATATTTT
>TRBJ1-1|.|TRBD1|16|TRBV5-1
CASSLKVGQGGTEAFF
TGCGCCAGCAGCTTAAAGGTGGGACAGGGGGGCACTGAAGCTTTCTTT
>TRBJ2-1|.|TRBD2|14|TRBV2
CASSELRGNNEQFF
TGTGCCAGCAGTGAGTTGCGGGGGAACAATGAGCAGTTCTTC
>TRBJ1-5|.|.|14|TRBV6-6
CASSGAGVEKPQHF
TGTGCCAGCAGTGGGGCAGGGGTTGAGAAGCCCCAGCATTTT
>TRBJ1-2|few|.|13|TRBV3-1/TRBV3-2
CASSQNQQRGYTF
TGTGCCAGCAGCCAAAATCAGCAGAGGGGCTACACCTTC
>TRBJ2-5|.|.|13|TRBV27
CASSLGRVETQYF
TGTGCCAGCAGTTTAGGCAGGGTTGAGACCCAGTACTTC
>TRBJ2-3|few|.|14|TRBV19
CASNLRATTDTQYF
TGTGCCAGTAACTTGCGGGCGACCACAGATACGCAGTATTTT
>TRBJ2-1|.|TRBD2|17|TRBV5-1
CASSSPRTSGGDNEQFF
TGCGCCAGCAGCTCCCCCCGGACTAGCGGGGGGGACAATGAGCAGTTCTTC
>TRBJ1-4|.|.|17|TRBV11-2
CASTPDVKQTTGEKLFF
TGTGCCAGCACCCCAGACGTTAAGCAAACGACGGGTGAAAAACTGTTTTTT
>TRBJ2-5|.|TRBD1|15|TRBV14
CASSLRDRVSGTQYF
TGTGCCAGCAGCCTCCGGGACAGGGTTTCGGGGACCCAGTACTTC
>TRBJ1-1|few|.|15|TRBV29-1
CSVVGIGGVNTEAFF
TGCAGCGTTGTGGGCATCGGAGGGGTGAACACTGAAGCTTTCTTT
>TRBJ1-5|.|TRBD1|13|TRBV6-5
CASSQTGARPQHF
TGTGCCAGCAGCCAGACAGGGGCCAGGCCCCAGCATTTT
>TRBJ2-3|.|.|11|TRBV12-3/TRBV12-4
CASSLRGAQYF
TGTGCCAGCAGTCTTCGGGGGGCACAGTATTTT
>TRBJ1-3|few|TRBD1|19|TRBV5-1
CASSPEGTEGFGLGNTIYF
TGCGCCAGCAGCCCGGAGGGGACAGAGGGATTCGGCCTTGGAAACACCATATATTTT
>TRBJ2-3|.|.|14|TRBV5-1
CASSLGIPSDTQYF
TGCGCCAGCAGCTTGGGTATCCCCTCAGATACGCAGTATTTT
>TRBJ2-2|.|.|15|TRBV6-2/TRBV6-3
CASSKTGPVTGELFF
TGTGCCAGCAGTAAGACAGGTCCAGTCACCGGGGAGCTGTTTTTT
>TRBJ2-2|.|.|17|TRBV18
CASSPVRMRAGTGELFF
TGTGCCAGCTCACCGGTCCGTATGAGGGCTGGTACCGGGGAGCTGTTTTTT
>TRBJ1-1|.|.|15|TRBV4-1
CASSQVLQGRPEAFF
TGCGCCAGCAGCCAAGTTTTGCAGGGTCGGCCTGAAGCTTTCTTT
>TRBJ1-3|.|.|13|TRBV18
CASSYQDGNTIYF
TGTGCCAGTTCGTATCAGGACGGAAACACCATATATTTT
>TRBJ1-6|few|.|15|TRBV28
CASSFLGRYNSPLHF
TGTGCCAGCAGTTTCTTGGGGCGGTATAATTCACCCCTCCACTTT
>TRBJ2-3|.|TRBD1|14|TRBV29-1
CSVDEGASTDTQYF
TGCAGCGTTGACGAGGGGGCGAGCACAGATACGCAGTATTTT
>TRBJ1-1|few|.|13|TRBV6-5
CASSYAGFTEAFF
TGTGCCAGCAGTTACGCAGGTTTCACTGAAGCTTTCTTT
>TRBJ1-4|.|.|14|TRBV30
CAWSELGAGEKLFF
TGTGCCTGGAGTGAACTGGGCGCGGGTGAAAAACTGTTTTTT
>TRBJ1-2|few|.|15|TRBV2
CASSEETGPNYGYTF
TGTGCCAGCAGTGAGGAGACGGGACCAAACTATGGCTACACCTTC
>TRBJ2-2|.|.|15|TRBV19
CASKSGGGRTGELFF
TGTGCCAGTAAAAGCGGCGGTGGCCGGACCGGGGAGCTGTTTTTT
>TRBJ1-4|.|.|14|TRBV6-2/TRBV6-3
CASSYGRGGEKLFF
TGTGCCAGCAGTTACGGCAGGGGAGGTGAAAAACTGTTTTTT
>TRBJ2-3|.|TRBD1|15|TRBV7-8
CASSPGQGSTDTQYF
TGTGCCAGCAGCCCAGGACAGGGGAGCACAGATACGCAGTATTTT
>TRBJ1-1|.|.|15|TRBV4-1
CASSQEVGMNTEAFF
TGCGCCAGCAGCCAAGAGGTAGGCATGAACACTGAAGCTTTCTTT
>TRBJ1-2|.|.|15|TRBV29-1
CSVEDWGGQSYGYTF
TGCAGCGTTGAAGATTGGGGTGGACAGTCCTATGGCTACACCTTC
>TRBJ2-3|.|TRBD1|17|TRBV15
CATSRVQGLGSTDTQYF
TGTGCCACCAGCAGAGTACAGGGGTTAGGTAGCACAGATACGCAGTATTTT
>TRBJ1-2|.|.|14|TRBV2
CASSEKKEMGGYTF
TGTGCCAGCAGTGAAAAGAAGGAGATGGGCGGCTACACCTTC
>TRBJ2-2|.|.|22|TRBV30
CAWRTHTGTQGVPHSNTGELFF
TGTGCCTGGAGGACCCATACCGGGACACAAGGTGTCCCACACTCAAACACCGGGGAGCTGTTTTTT
>TRBJ2-5|.|TRBD1|13|TRBV7-7
CASSLDREETQYF
TGTGCCAGCAGCCTCGACAGGGAAGAGACCCAGTACTTC
>TRBJ2-5|.|.|12|TRBV6-6
CASRQRGETQYF
TGTGCCAGCAGACAAAGGGGGGAGACCCAGTACTTC
>TRBJ2-3|.|.|15|TRBV24-1
CATSDLRGGTDTQYF
TGTGCCACCAGTGATTTGAGGGGGGGAACAGATACGCAGTATTTT
>TRBJ1-2|.|.|13|TRBV10-3
CATWTQTNYGYTF
TGTGCCACCTGGACGCAAACTAACTATGGCTACACCTTC
>TRBJ1-6|few|TRBD1|15|TRBV18
CASSQGQGANSPLHF
TGTGCCAGCTCCCAAGGACAGGGGGCTAATTCACCCCTCCACTTT
>TRBJ1-2|.|.|15|TRBV5-1
CASSTRPTDLYGYTF
TGCGCCAGCAGCACCAGGCCGACAGACCTCTATGGCTACACCTTC
>TRBJ2-6|.|.|13|TRBV19
CASTLAGANVLTF
TGTGCCAGTACGCTCGCCGGGGCCAACGTCCTGACTTTC
>TRBJ2-5|.|.|15|TRBV6-5
CASSPNPDSQETQYF
TGTGCCAGCAGTCCGAACCCGGACAGCCAAGAGACCCAGTACTTC
>TRBJ2-6|.|TRBD1|18|TRBV27
CASSPNGRGPSGANVLTF
TGTGCCAGCAGTCCGAACGGCAGGGGGCCCTCTGGGGCCAACGTCCTGACTTTC
>TRBJ2-5|.|TRBD1|14|TRBV9
CASSATGGRETQYF
TGTGCCAGCAGCGCAACAGGGGGCCGGGAGACCCAGTACTTC
>TRBJ2-5|.|.|13|TRBV28
CASSPDSEETQYF
TGTGCCAGCAGTCCCGACAGTGAAGAGACCCAGTACTTC
>TRBJ2-1|once|.|16|TRBV25-1
CASSGRTALPYNEQFF
TGTGCCAGCAGTGGAAGGACGGCATTGCCCTACAATGAGCAGTTCTTC
>TRBJ2-3|once|.|11|TRBV18
CASSPRDTQYF
TGTGCCAGCTCACCGAGAGATACGCAGTATTTT
>TRBJ2-2|.|TRBD1|14|TRBV5-1
CASWDSMNTGELFF
TGCGCCAGCTGGGACAGCATGAACACCGGGGAGCTGTTTTTT
>TRBJ1-5|.|.|13|TRBV7-2
CASSLRRDQPQHF
TGTGCCAGCAGCTTAAGAAGGGATCAGCCCCAGCATTTT
>TRBJ2-5|.|TRBD2|16|TRBV7-8
CASSLRERGMQETQYF
TGTGCCAGCAGCTTGAGGGAGCGGGGGATGCAAGAGACCCAGTACTTC
>TRBJ1-3|.|.|13|TRBV28
CASSPTPGNTIYF
TGTGCCAGCAGCCCTACACCTGGAAACACCATATATTTT
>TRBJ1-4|.|.|14|TRBV11-1
CASSPGPEGEKLFF
TGTGCCAGCAGCCCGGGACCTGAGGGGGAAAAACTGTTTTTT
>TRBJ1-1|.|.|13|TRBV10-3
CATTGQQNTEAFF
TGTGCCACCACGGGACAACAGAACACTGAAGCTTTCTTT
>TRBJ2-2|.|.|15|TRBV24-1
CATSDSVTNTGELFF
TGTGCCACCAGTGATTCGGTCACGAACACCGGGGAGCTGTTTTTT
>TRBJ1-1|.|.|13|TRBV29-1
CSVITGPYTEAFF
TGCAGCGTTATAACAGGGCCCTACACTGAAGCTTTCTTT
>TRBJ2-5|.|TRBD1|13|TRBV6-5
CASSWTGKETQYF
TGTGCCAGCAGTTGGACAGGGAAAGAGACCCAGTACTTC